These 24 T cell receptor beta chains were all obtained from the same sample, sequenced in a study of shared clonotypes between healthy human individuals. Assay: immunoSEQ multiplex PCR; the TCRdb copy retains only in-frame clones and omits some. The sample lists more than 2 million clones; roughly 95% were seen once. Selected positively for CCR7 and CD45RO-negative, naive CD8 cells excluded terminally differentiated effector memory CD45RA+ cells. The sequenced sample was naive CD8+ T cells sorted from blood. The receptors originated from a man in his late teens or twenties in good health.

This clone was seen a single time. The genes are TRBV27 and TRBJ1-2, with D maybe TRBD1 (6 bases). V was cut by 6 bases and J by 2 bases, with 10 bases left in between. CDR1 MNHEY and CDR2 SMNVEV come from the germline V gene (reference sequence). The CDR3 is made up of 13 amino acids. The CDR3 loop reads CASRLQGNYGYTF. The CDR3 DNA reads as TGTGCCAGCAGACTACAGGGAAACTATGGCTACACCTTC.

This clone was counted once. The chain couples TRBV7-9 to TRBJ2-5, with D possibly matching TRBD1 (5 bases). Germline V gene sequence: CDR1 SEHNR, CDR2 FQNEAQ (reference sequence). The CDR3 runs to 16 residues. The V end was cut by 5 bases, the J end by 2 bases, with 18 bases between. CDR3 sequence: CASSRSLGELQETQYF. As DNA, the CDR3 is TGTGCCAGCAGCCGATCTTTAGGGGAACTTCAAGAGACCCAGTACTTC. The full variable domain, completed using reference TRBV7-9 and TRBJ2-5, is DTGVSQNPRHKITKRGQNVTFRCDPISEHNRLYWYRQTLGQGPEFLTYFQNEAQLEKSRLLSDRFSAERPKGSFSTLEIQRTEQGDSAMYLCASSRSLGELQETQYFGPGTRLLVL.

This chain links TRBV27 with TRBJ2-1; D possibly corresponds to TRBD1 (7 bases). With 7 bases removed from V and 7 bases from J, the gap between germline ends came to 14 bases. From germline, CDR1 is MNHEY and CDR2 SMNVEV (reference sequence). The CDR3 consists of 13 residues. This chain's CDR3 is CASKKAGGNEQFF. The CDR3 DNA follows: TGTGCCAGCAAAAAGGCAGGGGGGAATGAGCAGTTCTTC.

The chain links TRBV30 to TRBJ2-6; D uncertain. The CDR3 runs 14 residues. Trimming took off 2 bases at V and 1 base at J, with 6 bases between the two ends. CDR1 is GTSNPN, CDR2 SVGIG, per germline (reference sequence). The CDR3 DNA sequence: TGTGCCTGGAGTCCGGAATCTGGGGCCAACGTCCTGACTTTC. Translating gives CAWSPESGANVLTF.

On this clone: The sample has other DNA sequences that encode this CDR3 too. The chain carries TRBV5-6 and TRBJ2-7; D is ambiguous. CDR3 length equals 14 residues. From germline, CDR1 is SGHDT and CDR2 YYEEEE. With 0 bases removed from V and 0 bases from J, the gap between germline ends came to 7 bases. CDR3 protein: CASSLGGSSYEQYF. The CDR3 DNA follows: TGTGCCAGCAGCTTGGGGGGTTCCTCCTACGAGCAGTACTTC.

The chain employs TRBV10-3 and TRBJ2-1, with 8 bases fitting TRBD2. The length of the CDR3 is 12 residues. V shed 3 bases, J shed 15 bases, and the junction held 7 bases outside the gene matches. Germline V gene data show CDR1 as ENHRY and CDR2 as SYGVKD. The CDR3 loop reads CAISDEGLGMFF. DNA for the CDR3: TGTGCCATCAGTGACGAGGGACTAGGAATGTTCTTC.

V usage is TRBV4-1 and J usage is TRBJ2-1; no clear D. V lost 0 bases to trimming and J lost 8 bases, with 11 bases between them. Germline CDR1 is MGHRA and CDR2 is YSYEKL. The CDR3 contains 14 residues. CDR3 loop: CASSQDQMADEQFF. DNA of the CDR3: TGCGCCAGCAGCCAAGACCAAATGGCTGATGAGCAGTTCTTC.

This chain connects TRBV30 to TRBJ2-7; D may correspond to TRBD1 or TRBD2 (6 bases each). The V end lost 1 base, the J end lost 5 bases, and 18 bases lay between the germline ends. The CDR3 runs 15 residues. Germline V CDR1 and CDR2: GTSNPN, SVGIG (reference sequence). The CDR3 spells CAWSGGAPSLDEQYF. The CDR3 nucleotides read TGTGCCTGGAGTGGGGGGGCCCCCTCCCTGGACGAGCAGTACTTC.

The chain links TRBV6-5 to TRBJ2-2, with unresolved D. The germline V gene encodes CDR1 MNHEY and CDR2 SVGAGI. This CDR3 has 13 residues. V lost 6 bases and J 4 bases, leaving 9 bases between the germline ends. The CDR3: CASSYGFTGELFF. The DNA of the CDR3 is TGTGCCAGCAGCTACGGGTTCACCGGGGAGCTGTTTTTT.

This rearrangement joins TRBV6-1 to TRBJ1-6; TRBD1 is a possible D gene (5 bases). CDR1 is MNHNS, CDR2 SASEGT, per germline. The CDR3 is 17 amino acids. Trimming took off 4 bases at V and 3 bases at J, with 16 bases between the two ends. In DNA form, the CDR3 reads TGTGCCAGCAGTGGGTATCTCCGGGGGATCTATAATTCACCCCTCCACTTT. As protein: CASSGYLRGIYNSPLHF.

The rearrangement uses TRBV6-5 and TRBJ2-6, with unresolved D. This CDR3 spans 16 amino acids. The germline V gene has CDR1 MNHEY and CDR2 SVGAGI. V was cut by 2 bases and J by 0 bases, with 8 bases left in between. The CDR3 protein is CASSYEPDSGANVLTF. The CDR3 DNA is TGTGCCAGCAGTTACGAGCCGGACTCTGGGGCCAACGTCCTGACTTTC.

For the CDR3, the DNA is TGCGCCAGCAGCCAAGATTCATCCGTTGGCTCCTACAATGAGCAGTTCTTC. This codes for CASSQDSSVGSYNEQFF. The chain employs TRBV4-3 and TRBJ2-1, with D uncertain. CDR1 and CDR2 from the germline V gene are LGHNA and YSLEER. The CDR3 consists of 17 residues. V gave up 0 bases and J gave up 0 bases, with 12 bases separating them.

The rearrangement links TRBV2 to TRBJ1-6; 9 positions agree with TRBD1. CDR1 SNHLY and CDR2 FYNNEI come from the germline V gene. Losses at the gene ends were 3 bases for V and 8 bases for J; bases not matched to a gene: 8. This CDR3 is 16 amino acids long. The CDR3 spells CASSEIQGAHDSPLHF. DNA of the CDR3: TGTGCCAGCAGTGAGATACAGGGGGCGCATGATTCACCCCTCCACTTT.

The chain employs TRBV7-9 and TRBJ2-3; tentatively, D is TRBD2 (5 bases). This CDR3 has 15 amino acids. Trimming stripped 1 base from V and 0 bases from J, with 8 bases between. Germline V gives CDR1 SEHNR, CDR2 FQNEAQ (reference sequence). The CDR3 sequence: CASSLVQRSTDTQYF. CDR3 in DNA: TGTGCCAGCAGCTTAGTCCAGCGGAGCACAGATACGCAGTATTTT.

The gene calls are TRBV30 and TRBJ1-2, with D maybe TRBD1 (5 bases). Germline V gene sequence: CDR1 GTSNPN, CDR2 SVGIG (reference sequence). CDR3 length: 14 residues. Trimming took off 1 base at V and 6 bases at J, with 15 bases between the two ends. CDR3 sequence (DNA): TGTGCCTGGAGTGAAGTAACAGGCGCCGATGGCTACACCTTC. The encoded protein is CAWSEVTGADGYTF. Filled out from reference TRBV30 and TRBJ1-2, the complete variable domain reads SQTIHQWPATLVQPVGSPLSLECTVEGTSNPNLYWYRQAAGRGLQLLFYSVGIGQISSEVPQNLSASRPQDRQFILSSKKLLLSDSGFYLCAWSEVTGADGYTFGSGTRLTVV.

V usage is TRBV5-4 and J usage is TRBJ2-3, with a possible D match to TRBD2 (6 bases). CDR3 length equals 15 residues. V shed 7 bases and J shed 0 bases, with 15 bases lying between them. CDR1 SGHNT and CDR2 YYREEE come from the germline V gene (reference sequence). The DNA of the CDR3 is TGTGCCAGCGGATATAGGACTACTAGCACAGATACGCAGTATTTT. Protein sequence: CASGYRTTSTDTQYF.

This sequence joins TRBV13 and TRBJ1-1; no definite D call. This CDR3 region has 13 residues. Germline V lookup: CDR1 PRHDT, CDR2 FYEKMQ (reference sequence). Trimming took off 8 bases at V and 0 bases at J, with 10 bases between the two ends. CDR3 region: CASGESVNTEAFF. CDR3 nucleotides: TGTGCCAGCGGCGAATCAGTGAACACTGAAGCTTTCTTT.

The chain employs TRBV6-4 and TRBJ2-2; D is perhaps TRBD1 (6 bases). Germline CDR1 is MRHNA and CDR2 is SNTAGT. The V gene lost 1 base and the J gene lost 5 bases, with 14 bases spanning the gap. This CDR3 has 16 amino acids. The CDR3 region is CASSDWGQGMTGELFF. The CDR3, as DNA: TGTGCCAGCAGTGACTGGGGGCAGGGGATGACCGGGGAGCTGTTTTTT.

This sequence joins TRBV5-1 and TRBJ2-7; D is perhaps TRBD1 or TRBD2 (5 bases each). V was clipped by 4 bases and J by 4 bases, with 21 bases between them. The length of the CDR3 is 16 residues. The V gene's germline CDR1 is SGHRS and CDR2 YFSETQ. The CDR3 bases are TGCGCCAGCAGCGACTCCCGGGACGCCATCCCTTACGAGCAGTACTTC. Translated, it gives CASSDSRDAIPYEQYF. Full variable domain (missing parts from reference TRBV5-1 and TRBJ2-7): KAGVTQTPRYLIKTRGQQVTLSCSPISGHRSVSWYQQTPGQGLQFLFEYFSETQRNKGNFPGRFSGRQFSNSRSEMNVSTLELGDSALYLCASSDSRDAIPYEQYFGPGTRLTVT.

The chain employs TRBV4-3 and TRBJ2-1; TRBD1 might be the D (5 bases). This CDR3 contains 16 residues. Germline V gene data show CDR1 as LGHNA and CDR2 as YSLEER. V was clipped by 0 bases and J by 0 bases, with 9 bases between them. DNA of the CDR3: TGCGCCAGCAGCCAAGATTTCACAGGCTCCTACAATGAGCAGTTCTTC. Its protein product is CASSQDFTGSYNEQFF.

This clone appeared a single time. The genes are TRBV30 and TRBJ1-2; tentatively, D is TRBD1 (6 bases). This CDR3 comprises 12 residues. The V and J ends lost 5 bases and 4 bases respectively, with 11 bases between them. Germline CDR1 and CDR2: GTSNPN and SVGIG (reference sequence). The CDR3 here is CAWDGQTYGYTF. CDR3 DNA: TGTGCCTGGGATGGACAGACCTATGGCTACACCTTC. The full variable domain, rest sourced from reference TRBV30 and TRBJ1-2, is SQTIHQWPATLVQPVGSPLSLECTVEGTSNPNLYWYRQAAGRGLQLLFYSVGIGQISSEVPQNLSASRPQDRQFILSSKKLLLSDSGFYLCAWDGQTYGYTFGSGTRLTVV.

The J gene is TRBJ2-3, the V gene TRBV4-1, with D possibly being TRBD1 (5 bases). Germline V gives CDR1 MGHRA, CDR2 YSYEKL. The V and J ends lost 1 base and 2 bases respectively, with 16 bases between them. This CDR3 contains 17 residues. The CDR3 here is CASSQGLAWGPTDTQYF. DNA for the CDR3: TGCGCCAGCAGCCAAGGGTTGGCGTGGGGCCCCACAGATACGCAGTATTTT.

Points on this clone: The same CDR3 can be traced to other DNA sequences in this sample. In nucleotides, the CDR3 is TGTGCCAGCAGCCCCCTGCCCGGGGAGCTGTTTTTT. Its translation: CASSPLPGELFF. V usage is TRBV7-9 and J usage is TRBJ2-2, with D uncertain. Germline V gene sequence: CDR1 SEHNR, CDR2 FQNEAQ (reference sequence). This CDR3 region has 12 residues. V was trimmed by 5 bases and J by 6 bases, leaving 7 bases between them.

CDR3 sequence (DNA): TGTGCCAGCGGACGGTACCTGAACACTGAAGCTTTCTTT. Translation: CASGRYLNTEAFF. This chain joins TRBV7-9 and TRBJ1-1, with unresolved D. V was clipped by 8 bases and J by 0 bases, with 10 bases between them. The CDR3 has 13 residues. The germline CDR1 and CDR2 sequences are SEHNR and FQNEAQ (reference sequence). Full variable domain (outside the CDR3, taken from reference TRBV7-9 and TRBJ1-1): DTGVSQNPRHKITKRGQNVTFRCDPISEHNRLYWYRQTLGQGPEFLTYFQNEAQLEKSRLLSDRFSAERPKGSFSTLEIQRTEQGDSAMYLCASGRYLNTEAFFGQGTRLTVV.